This T cell receptor (beta chain) originates from a study of blood T cell repertoires in COVID-19. Study-level information: Some COVID-19 samples were acute and others convalescent; all came from the United States, Italy and Spain. Sample material is recorded as cDNA or gDNA derived from T cells, B-cell-depleted T cells, or PBMCs.

Authors' methods: Nucleated cell counts were estimated from reference gene primer amplification. Some clones are missing from TCRdb's copy, which holds only in-frame ones; the method was immunoSEQ multiplex PCR. V and J calls and clone size are given by that table; D and trimming were obtained from the DNA. The table lists 110,000 to 150,000 clones, about four fifths of them singletons. The CDR3 totals 16 residues. J lost 2 bases, V lost 3 bases, and 8 bases had no gene match. Per germline, CDR1 SGHTA and CDR2 FQGTGA. Sequences were obtained from peripheral blood. The TCR comes from a woman at least 80 years old with acute or convalescent COVID-19. The chain couples TRBV7-3 to TRBJ2-3, with 7 bases aligning to TRBD1. CDR3 DNA sequence: TGTGCCAGCAGCTTTACCGGGACAGCCGCCACAGATACGCAGTATTTT. Amino acid sequence: CASSFTGTAATDTQYF.